Listed below are T cell receptor beta chains from one sample, sequenced in a study of CD8+CD57+ T cells in acquired aplastic anemia. TCRdb ran MiXCR on the reads and lists one entry per CDR3 protein. The sample comprises fewer than 250,000 distinct CDR3 sequences, 54% of which are singletons, and 15% to 20% rests with the top ten. Sample: sorted CD4+, CD8+, or CD8+CD57+ T cells (not recorded which) from PBMCs. The receptor set was obtained from a human donor in good health, serving as a control. CDR3s include the opening cysteine and the closing phenylalanine or tryptophan. D genes are given only for firm matches. Clone sizes are given selectively: once, few, many, or a class where the clone is expanded.

clone_size: -; d_call: TRBD1; v_call: TRBV7-2; j_call: TRBJ1-2; cdr3_nt: TGTGCCAGCAGCCTGTTACAGGGGCATGGCTACACCTTC; cdr3_aa: CASSLLQGHGYTF
clone_size: -; d_call: -; v_call: TRBV10-1; j_call: TRBJ2-1; cdr3_nt: TGTGCCAGCAGCCAAGTTCTAGAAGGCAATGAGCAGTTCTTC; cdr3_aa: CASSQVLEGNEQFF
clone_size: -; d_call: TRBD1; v_call: TRBV28; j_call: TRBJ2-5; cdr3_nt: TGTGCCAGCAGGACGGGACAGGGCCGGGAGACCCAGTACTTC; cdr3_aa: CASRTGQGRETQYF
clone_size: few; d_call: TRBD1; v_call: TRBV6-5; j_call: TRBJ2-1; cdr3_nt: TGTGCCAGCAGTCGACAGGGGGCTCTTTTCGATGAGCAGTTCTTC; cdr3_aa: CASSRQGALFDEQFF
clone_size: -; d_call: -; v_call: TRBV30; j_call: TRBJ2-6; cdr3_nt: TGTGCCTGGAGCGGCGAAACTGGGGCCAACGTCCTGACTTTC; cdr3_aa: CAWSGETGANVLTF
clone_size: -; d_call: -; v_call: TRBV7-2; j_call: TRBJ2-7; cdr3_nt: TGTGCCAGCACCACGAGACAGGTTTACGAGCAGTACTTC; cdr3_aa: CASTTRQVYEQYF
clone_size: -; d_call: TRBD1; v_call: TRBV2; j_call: TRBJ1-2; cdr3_nt: TGTGTCAGCTGTACAGGGGTTGGTGGCTACACCTTC; cdr3_aa: CVSCTGVGGYTF
clone_size: -; d_call: TRBD2; v_call: TRBV19; j_call: TRBJ2-3; cdr3_nt: TGTGCCAGTAGAGAGCGGGAGGGCCCCACAGATACGCAGTATTTT; cdr3_aa: CASREREGPTDTQYF
clone_size: -; d_call: TRBD1; v_call: TRBV4-3; j_call: TRBJ1-2; cdr3_nt: TGCGCCAGCAGCCAAAATGGAGGGGGCGTTAACTATGGCTACACCTTC; cdr3_aa: CASSQNGGGVNYGYTF
clone_size: -; d_call: -; v_call: TRBV20-1; j_call: TRBJ1-1; cdr3_nt: TGCAGTCTACTGAGTAGCGGTGAAGCTTTCTTT; cdr3_aa: CSLLSSGEAFF
clone_size: few; d_call: -; v_call: TRBV7-9; j_call: TRBJ1-1; cdr3_nt: TGTGCCAGCAGAAGACTTTCGGGACGGTACAACGGGACTGAAGCTTTCTTT; cdr3_aa: CASRRLSGRYNGTEAFF
clone_size: many; d_call: TRBD2; v_call: TRBV11-2; j_call: TRBJ2-7; cdr3_nt: TGTGCCAGCAGCCTCCAGGGACTAGCGGGGTCCCTGTCCTACGAGCAGTACTTC; cdr3_aa: CASSLQGLAGSLSYEQYF
clone_size: many; d_call: TRBD1; v_call: TRBV20-1; j_call: TRBJ1-6; cdr3_nt: TGCAGTGCTAGAGAAACCGGGACAGGGCCCTCACCCCTCCACTTT; cdr3_aa: CSARETGTGPSPLHF
clone_size: -; d_call: TRBD1; v_call: TRBV10-3; j_call: TRBJ1-1; cdr3_nt: TGTGCCATCCGTAACCTACAGGACAGGGCCACTGAAGCTTTCTTT; cdr3_aa: CAIRNLQDRATEAFF
clone_size: -; d_call: TRBD1; v_call: TRBV24-1; j_call: TRBJ2-3; cdr3_nt: TGTGCCACCAGTGCTACGAATCGGGGACAGGGGACAGATACGCAGTATTTT; cdr3_aa: CATSATNRGQGTDTQYF
clone_size: -; d_call: -; v_call: TRBV7-8; j_call: TRBJ2-7; cdr3_nt: TGTGCCAGCAGCTTAACAGGGAATGGCTACGAGCAGTACTTC; cdr3_aa: CASSLTGNGYEQYF
clone_size: -; d_call: TRBD1; v_call: TRBV5-1; j_call: TRBJ2-1; cdr3_nt: TGCGCCAGCAGCTTGGCCGGGACAGGGGCCTACAATGAGCAGTTCTTC; cdr3_aa: CASSLAGTGAYNEQFF
clone_size: many; d_call: -; v_call: TRBV19; j_call: TRBJ1-6; cdr3_nt: TGTGCCAGTAGTACACAGGGAGGGGATAATTCACCCCTCCACTTT; cdr3_aa: CASSTQGGDNSPLHF
clone_size: -; d_call: TRBD1; v_call: TRBV12-5; j_call: TRBJ2-2; cdr3_nt: TGTGCTAGTGGTTTGGGCCAGGGGGCGGTCGGGGAGCTGTTTTTT; cdr3_aa: CASGLGQGAVGELFF
clone_size: -; d_call: -; v_call: TRBV4-1; j_call: TRBJ1-5; cdr3_nt: TGCGCCAGCAGCCTCCTGGGGGGGAAGCCCCAGCATTTT; cdr3_aa: CASSLLGGKPQHF
clone_size: -; d_call: -; v_call: TRBV5-1; j_call: TRBJ2-5; cdr3_nt: TGCGCCAGCAGCTTGGCATGGAGCGGGCCGCAAGAGACCCAGTACTTC; cdr3_aa: CASSLAWSGPQETQYF
clone_size: many; d_call: -; v_call: TRBV7-2; j_call: TRBJ2-7; cdr3_nt: TGTGCCAGCAGCTTAGCGGCAGCCTACGAGCAGTACTTC; cdr3_aa: CASSLAAAYEQYF
clone_size: -; d_call: -; v_call: TRBV7-9; j_call: TRBJ1-1; cdr3_nt: TGTGCCAGCAGCGCACAGGGTACGAACACTGAAGCTTTCTTT; cdr3_aa: CASSAQGTNTEAFF
clone_size: -; d_call: TRBD2; v_call: TRBV24-1; j_call: TRBJ2-3; cdr3_nt: TGTGCCCCCAGTGACCCTAGCGGGAGGGGATCATGGACAGATACGCAGTATTTT; cdr3_aa: CAPSDPSGRGSWTDTQYF
clone_size: -; d_call: -; v_call: TRBV12-3/TRBV12-4; j_call: TRBJ1-5; cdr3_nt: TGTGCCAGCAGTTTGGGCCCGCGTTTCAATCAGCCCCAGCATTTT; cdr3_aa: CASSLGPRFNQPQHF
clone_size: many; d_call: TRBD1; v_call: TRBV14; j_call: TRBJ1-2; cdr3_nt: TGTGCCAGCAGCCAAGTCCAGGGGGCGTCCGGCTACACCTTC; cdr3_aa: CASSQVQGASGYTF
clone_size: -; d_call: -; v_call: TRBV7-9; j_call: TRBJ2-7; cdr3_nt: TGTGCCAGCAGCTTTTCTCAACTCTCGGGAATGGAGCAGTACTTC; cdr3_aa: CASSFSQLSGMEQYF
clone_size: -; d_call: -; v_call: TRBV24-1; j_call: TRBJ1-2; cdr3_nt: TGTGCCACCAGTGAATCGAAGGGTGGAGACGGCTACACCTTC; cdr3_aa: CATSESKGGDGYTF
clone_size: -; d_call: -; v_call: TRBV15; j_call: TRBJ1-1; cdr3_nt: TGTGCCACCAGCAGACCTCAGGGGTTGGACACTGAAGCTTTCTTT; cdr3_aa: CATSRPQGLDTEAFF
clone_size: -; d_call: TRBD2; v_call: TRBV29-1; j_call: TRBJ2-5; cdr3_nt: TGCAGCGTGAATCTAGCGGGAGAGACCCAGTACTTC; cdr3_aa: CSVNLAGETQYF
clone_size: -; d_call: -; v_call: TRBV20-1; j_call: TRBJ2-7; cdr3_nt: TGCAGTGCGGAGAGGGCAGGGGTACCCTACGAGCAGTACTTC; cdr3_aa: CSAERAGVPYEQYF
clone_size: many; d_call: -; v_call: TRBV13; j_call: TRBJ2-5; cdr3_nt: TGTGCCAGCAGTCACAGGTTAGGGGAGACCCAGTACTTC; cdr3_aa: CASSHRLGETQYF
clone_size: -; d_call: -; v_call: TRBV5-1; j_call: TRBJ2-5; cdr3_nt: TGCGCCAGCATCTCGACGGCAGGGGAGACCCAGTACTTC; cdr3_aa: CASISTAGETQYF
clone_size: few; d_call: -; v_call: TRBV10-3; j_call: TRBJ2-1; cdr3_nt: TGTGCCATCAGCCCTAGGGACACGGTCAATAATGAGCAGTTCTTC; cdr3_aa: CAISPRDTVNNEQFF
clone_size: -; d_call: TRBD1; v_call: TRBV18; j_call: TRBJ2-7; cdr3_nt: TGTGCCAGCTCACCAACCGGGACAGGGAGGATCTACGAGCAGTACTTC; cdr3_aa: CASSPTGTGRIYEQYF
clone_size: many; d_call: -; v_call: TRBV19; j_call: TRBJ2-2; cdr3_nt: TGTGCCAGTAGTATGGGGGTCGGGACCGGGGAGCTGTTTTTT; cdr3_aa: CASSMGVGTGELFF
clone_size: -; d_call: TRBD1; v_call: TRBV19; j_call: TRBJ1-1; cdr3_nt: TGTGCCAGTGGGACAGTCGGCACTGAAGCTTTCTTT; cdr3_aa: CASGTVGTEAFF
clone_size: many; d_call: -; v_call: TRBV12-3/TRBV12-4; j_call: TRBJ2-5; cdr3_nt: TGTGCCAGCAGTTGGCTCAACGCCGATCCGACCCAGTACTTC; cdr3_aa: CASSWLNADPTQYF
clone_size: many; d_call: -; v_call: TRBV9; j_call: TRBJ2-3; cdr3_nt: TGTGCCAGCAGCGTTGGTGGTCGTAGCACAGATACGCAGTATTTT; cdr3_aa: CASSVGGRSTDTQYF
clone_size: -; d_call: TRBD2; v_call: TRBV7-2; j_call: TRBJ2-7; cdr3_nt: TGCGCCAGCAGCTTAGCGGGCGCCTTCACGTCCTACGAGCAGTACTTC; cdr3_aa: CASSLAGAFTSYEQYF
clone_size: many; d_call: TRBD2; v_call: TRBV7-8; j_call: TRBJ2-2; cdr3_nt: TGTGCCAGCAGTTCTAACGCGGGGGGGCCAGGCACCGGGGAGCTGTTTTTT; cdr3_aa: CASSSNAGGPGTGELFF
clone_size: -; d_call: TRBD2; v_call: TRBV2; j_call: TRBJ2-7; cdr3_nt: TGTGCCAGCAACCCGACTAGCTTCTACGAGCAGTACTTC; cdr3_aa: CASNPTSFYEQYF
clone_size: -; d_call: -; v_call: TRBV6-5; j_call: TRBJ1-4; cdr3_nt: TGTGCCAGCAGTTACAGGGTCATGGATGAAAAACTGTTTTTT; cdr3_aa: CASSYRVMDEKLFF
clone_size: -; d_call: -; v_call: TRBV11-2; j_call: TRBJ2-7; cdr3_nt: TGTGCCAGCAGCCGCAACCAGGGGGAGCAGTACTTC; cdr3_aa: CASSRNQGEQYF
clone_size: -; d_call: -; v_call: TRBV2; j_call: TRBJ1-2; cdr3_nt: TGTGCCAGCAGGGACTGGGAGGCTAACTATGGCTACACCTTC; cdr3_aa: CASRDWEANYGYTF
clone_size: -; d_call: TRBD1; v_call: TRBV29-1; j_call: TRBJ1-1; cdr3_nt: TGCAGCGTTCTTCTAGGAATGACAGGGCGGTTGAACACTGAAGCTTTCTTT; cdr3_aa: CSVLLGMTGRLNTEAFF
clone_size: few; d_call: -; v_call: TRBV2; j_call: TRBJ1-1; cdr3_nt: TGTGCCGGCAGTGATTTCAACCTTTTTACATGGAACACTGAAGCTTTCTTT; cdr3_aa: CAGSDFNLFTWNTEAFF
clone_size: many; d_call: -; v_call: TRBV28; j_call: TRBJ1-6; cdr3_nt: TGTGCCAGCGGTATTAACTATAATTCACCCCTCCACTTT; cdr3_aa: CASGINYNSPLHF